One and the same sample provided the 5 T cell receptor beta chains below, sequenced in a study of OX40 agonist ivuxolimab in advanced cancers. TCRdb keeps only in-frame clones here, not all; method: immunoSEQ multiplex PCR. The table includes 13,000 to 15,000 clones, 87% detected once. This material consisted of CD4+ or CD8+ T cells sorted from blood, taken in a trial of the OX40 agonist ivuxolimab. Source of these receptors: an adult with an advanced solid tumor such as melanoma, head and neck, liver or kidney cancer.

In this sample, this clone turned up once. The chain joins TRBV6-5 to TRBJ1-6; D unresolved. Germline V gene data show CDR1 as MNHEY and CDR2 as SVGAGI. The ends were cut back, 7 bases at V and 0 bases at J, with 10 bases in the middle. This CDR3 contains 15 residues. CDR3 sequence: CASKTQSSYNSPLHF. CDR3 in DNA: TGTGCCAGCAAGACACAGAGCTCCTATAATTCACCCCTCCACTTT.

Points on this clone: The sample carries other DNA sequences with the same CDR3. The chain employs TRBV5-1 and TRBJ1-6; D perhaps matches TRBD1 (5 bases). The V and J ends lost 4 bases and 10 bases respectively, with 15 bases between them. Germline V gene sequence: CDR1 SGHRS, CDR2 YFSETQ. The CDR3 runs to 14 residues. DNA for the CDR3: TGCGCCAGCAGCCTGCAGGGTGAGGGATCACCCCTCCACTTT. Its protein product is CASSLQGEGSPLHF.

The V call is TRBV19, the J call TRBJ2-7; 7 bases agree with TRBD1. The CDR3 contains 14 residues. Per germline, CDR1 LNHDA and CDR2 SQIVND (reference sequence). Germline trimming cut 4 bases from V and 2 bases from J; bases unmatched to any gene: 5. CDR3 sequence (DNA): TGTGCCAGTAGTACCCGGGACAGAGCCTACGAGCAGTACTTC. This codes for CASSTRDRAYEQYF.

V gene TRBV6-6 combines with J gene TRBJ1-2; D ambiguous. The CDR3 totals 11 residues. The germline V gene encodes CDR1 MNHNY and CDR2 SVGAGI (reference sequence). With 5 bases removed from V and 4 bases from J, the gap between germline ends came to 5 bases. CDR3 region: CASSITYGYTF. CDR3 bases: TGTGCCAGCAGTATCACCTATGGCTACACCTTC.

CDR3 residues: CASSQQGYGYTF. The CDR3 nucleotides are TGTGCCAGCAGCCAACAGGGTTATGGCTACACCTTC. V gene TRBV6-5 combines with J gene TRBJ1-2, with D maybe TRBD1 (6 bases). V shed 6 bases and J shed 5 bases, with 10 bases lying between them. In germline, CDR1 is MNHEY, CDR2 SVGAGI. The CDR3 length is 12 residues.